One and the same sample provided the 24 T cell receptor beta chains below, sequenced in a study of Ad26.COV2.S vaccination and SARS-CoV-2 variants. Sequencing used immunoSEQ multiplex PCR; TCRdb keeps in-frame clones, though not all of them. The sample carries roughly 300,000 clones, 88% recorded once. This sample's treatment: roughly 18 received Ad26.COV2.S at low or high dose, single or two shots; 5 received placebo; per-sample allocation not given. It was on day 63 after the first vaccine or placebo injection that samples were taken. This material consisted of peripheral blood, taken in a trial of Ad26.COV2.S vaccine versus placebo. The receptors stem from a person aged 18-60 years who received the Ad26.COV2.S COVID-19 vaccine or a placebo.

For the CDR3, the DNA is TGTGCCAGCCGACACACAGGGGGTAGCTCCTACGAGCAGTACTTC. It encodes CASRHTGGSSYEQYF. The chain employs TRBV7-2 and TRBJ2-7, with 8 positions matching TRBD1. Germline lookup yields CDR1 SGHTA and CDR2 FQGNSA. CDR3 length equals 15 residues. Trimming cost V 8 bases and J 0 bases; bases outside gene matches: 9.

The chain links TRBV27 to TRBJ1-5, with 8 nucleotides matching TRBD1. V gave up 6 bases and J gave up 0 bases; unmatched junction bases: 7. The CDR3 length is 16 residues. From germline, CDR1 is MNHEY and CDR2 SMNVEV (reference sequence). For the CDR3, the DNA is TGTGCCAGCAGGAGCTCGACAGGGGTTAGCAATCAGCCCCAGCATTTT. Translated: CASRSSTGVSNQPQHF.

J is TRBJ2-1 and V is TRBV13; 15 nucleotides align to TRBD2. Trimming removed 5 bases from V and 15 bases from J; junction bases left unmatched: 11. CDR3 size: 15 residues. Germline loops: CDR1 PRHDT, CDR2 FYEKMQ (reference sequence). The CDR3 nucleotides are TGTGCCAGCAGCCCCCGGACTAGCGGGGGGGCGAGGATGTTCTTC. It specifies CASSPRTSGGARMFF.

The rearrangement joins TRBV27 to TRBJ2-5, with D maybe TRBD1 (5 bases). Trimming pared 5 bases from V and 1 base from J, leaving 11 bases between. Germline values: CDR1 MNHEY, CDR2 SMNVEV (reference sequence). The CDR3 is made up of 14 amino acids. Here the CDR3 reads CASSAQVTQETQYF. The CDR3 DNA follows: TGTGCCAGCAGTGCACAGGTAACCCAAGAGACCCAGTACTTC.

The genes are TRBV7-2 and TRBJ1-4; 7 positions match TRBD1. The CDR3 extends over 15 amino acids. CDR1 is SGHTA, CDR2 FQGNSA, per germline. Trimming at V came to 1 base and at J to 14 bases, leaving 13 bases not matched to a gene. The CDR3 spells CASSLVATGTERLFF. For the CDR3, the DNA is TGTGCCAGCAGCTTAGTAGCGACAGGGACTGAAAGGCTGTTTTTT.

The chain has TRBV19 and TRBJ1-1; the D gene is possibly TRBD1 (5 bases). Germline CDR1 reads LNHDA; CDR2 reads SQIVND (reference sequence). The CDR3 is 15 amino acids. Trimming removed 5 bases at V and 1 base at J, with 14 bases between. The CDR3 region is CASSQMGVKNTEAFF. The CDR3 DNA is TGTGCCAGTAGTCAAATGGGGGTCAAGAACACTGAAGCTTTCTTT.

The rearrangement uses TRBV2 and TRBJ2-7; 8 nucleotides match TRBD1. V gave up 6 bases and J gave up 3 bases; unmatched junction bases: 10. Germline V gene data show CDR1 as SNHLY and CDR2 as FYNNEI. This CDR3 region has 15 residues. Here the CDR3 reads CASRGDRGLIYEQYF. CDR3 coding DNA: TGTGCCAGCAGAGGCGACAGGGGCCTAATCTACGAGCAGTACTTC.

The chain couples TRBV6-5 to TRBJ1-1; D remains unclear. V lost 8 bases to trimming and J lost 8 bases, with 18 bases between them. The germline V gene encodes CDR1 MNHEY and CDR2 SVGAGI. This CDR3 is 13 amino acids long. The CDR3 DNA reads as TGTGCCAGCTGGCCAACGGGCCCTCGGGAAGCTTTCTTT. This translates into CASWPTGPREAFF.

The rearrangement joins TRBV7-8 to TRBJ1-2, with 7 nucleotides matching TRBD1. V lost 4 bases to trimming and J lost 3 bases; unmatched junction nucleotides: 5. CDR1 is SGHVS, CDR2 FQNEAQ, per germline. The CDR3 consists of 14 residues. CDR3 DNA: TGTGCCAGCAGCTCCCGACAGGGTTACTATGGCTACACCTTC. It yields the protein CASSSRQGYYGYTF.

The CDR3 protein is CASSLPSGVGEQYF. The CDR3 nucleotides are TGTGCCAGCAGTCTCCCCAGCGGGGTTGGCGAGCAGTACTTC. The V and J genes are TRBV27 and TRBJ2-7; 7 nucleotides align to TRBD2. Germline-derived CDR1 and CDR2 are MNHEY and SMNVEV (reference sequence). J lost 6 bases, V lost 5 bases, and 10 bases had no gene match. The length of the CDR3 is 14 residues.

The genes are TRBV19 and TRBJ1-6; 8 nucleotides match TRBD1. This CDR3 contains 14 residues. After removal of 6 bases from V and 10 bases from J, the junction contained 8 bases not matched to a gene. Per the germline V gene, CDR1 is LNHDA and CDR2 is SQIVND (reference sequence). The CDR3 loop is CASREGQGGSPLHF. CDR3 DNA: TGTGCCAGTAGAGAAGGACAGGGAGGGTCACCCCTCCACTTT.

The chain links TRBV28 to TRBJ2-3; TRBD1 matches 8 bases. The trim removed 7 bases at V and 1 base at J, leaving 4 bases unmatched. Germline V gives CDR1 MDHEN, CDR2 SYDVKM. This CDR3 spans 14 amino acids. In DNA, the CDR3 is TGTGCCAGCATGACGGACAGGGGCACAGATACGCAGTATTTT. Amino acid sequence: CASMTDRGTDTQYF.

This CDR3 is CAWGTPGQTLYNEQFF. The DNA of the CDR3 is TGTGCCTGGGGGACGCCGGGACAAACCTTATACAATGAGCAGTTCTTC. The chain has TRBV30 and TRBJ2-1, with TRBD1 as a possible D gene (6 bases). CDR3 length: 16 residues. V lost 5 bases to trimming and J lost 4 bases, with 21 bases between them. The germline V gene has CDR1 GTSNPN and CDR2 SVGIG (reference sequence).

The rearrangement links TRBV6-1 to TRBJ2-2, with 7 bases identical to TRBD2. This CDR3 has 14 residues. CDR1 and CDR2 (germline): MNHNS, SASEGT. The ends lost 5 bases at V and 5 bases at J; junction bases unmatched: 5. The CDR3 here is CASSTGGGTGELFF. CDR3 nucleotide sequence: TGTGCCAGCAGTACGGGGGGAGGAACCGGGGAGCTGTTTTTT.

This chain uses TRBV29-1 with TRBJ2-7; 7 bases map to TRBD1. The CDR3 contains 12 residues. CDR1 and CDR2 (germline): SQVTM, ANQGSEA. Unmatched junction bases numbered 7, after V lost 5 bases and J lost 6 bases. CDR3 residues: CSVSEGALEQYF. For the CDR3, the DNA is TGCAGCGTTTCCGAGGGGGCGCTCGAGCAGTACTTC.

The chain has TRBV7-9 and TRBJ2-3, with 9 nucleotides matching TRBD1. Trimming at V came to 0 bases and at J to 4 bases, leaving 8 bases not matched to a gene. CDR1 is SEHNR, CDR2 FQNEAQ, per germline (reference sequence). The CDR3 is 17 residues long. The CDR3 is CASSLAPGTGPSDTQYF. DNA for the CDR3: TGTGCCAGCAGCTTAGCCCCCGGGACAGGGCCTTCAGATACGCAGTATTTT.

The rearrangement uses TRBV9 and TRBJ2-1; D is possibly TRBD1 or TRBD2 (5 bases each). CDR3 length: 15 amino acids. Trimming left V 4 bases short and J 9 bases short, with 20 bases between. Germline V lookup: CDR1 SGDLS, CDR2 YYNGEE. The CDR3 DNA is TGTGCCAGCAGCACCCGGGGCTCCTCGGATCCTGAGCAGTTCTTC. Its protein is CASSTRGSSDPEQFF.

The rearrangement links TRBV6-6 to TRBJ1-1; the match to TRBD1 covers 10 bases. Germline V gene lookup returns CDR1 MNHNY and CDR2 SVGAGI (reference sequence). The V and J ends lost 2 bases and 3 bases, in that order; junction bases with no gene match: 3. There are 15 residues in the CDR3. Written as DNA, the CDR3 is TGTGCCAGCAGTTACGGAGGGACAGGGGACACTGAAGCTTTCTTT. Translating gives CASSYGGTGDTEAFF.

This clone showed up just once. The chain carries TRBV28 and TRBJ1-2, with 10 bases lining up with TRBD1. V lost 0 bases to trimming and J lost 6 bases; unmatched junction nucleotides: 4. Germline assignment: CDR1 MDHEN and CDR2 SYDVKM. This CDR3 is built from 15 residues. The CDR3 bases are TGTGCCAGCAGTTTATGGACAGGGGGCGGGGATGGCTACACCTTC. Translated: CASSLWTGGGDGYTF.

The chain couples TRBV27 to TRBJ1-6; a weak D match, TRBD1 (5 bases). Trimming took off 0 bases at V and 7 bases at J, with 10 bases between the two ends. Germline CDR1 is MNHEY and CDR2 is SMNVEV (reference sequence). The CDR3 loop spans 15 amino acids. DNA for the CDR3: TGTGCCAGCAGTTTATCGGGACTAAGGAATTCACCCCTCCACTTT. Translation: CASSLSGLRNSPLHF.

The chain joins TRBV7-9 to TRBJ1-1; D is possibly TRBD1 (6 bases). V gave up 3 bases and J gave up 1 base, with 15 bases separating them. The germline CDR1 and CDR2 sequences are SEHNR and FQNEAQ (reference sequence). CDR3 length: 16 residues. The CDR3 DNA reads TGTGCCAGCAGCTTTGCCGGGGGGCAAGGGAACACTGAAGCTTTCTTT. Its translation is CASSFAGGQGNTEAFF. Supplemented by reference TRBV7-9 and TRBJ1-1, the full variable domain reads DTGVSQNPRHKITKRGQNVTFRCDPISEHNRLYWYRQTLGQGPEFLTYFQNEAQLEKSRLLSDRFSAERPKGSFSTLEIQRTEQGDSAMYLCASSFAGGQGNTEAFFGQGTRLTVV.

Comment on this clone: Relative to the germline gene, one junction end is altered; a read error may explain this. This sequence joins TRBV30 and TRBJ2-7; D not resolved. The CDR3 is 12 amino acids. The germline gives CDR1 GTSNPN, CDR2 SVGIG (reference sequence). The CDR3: CAWSVYTYEQYF. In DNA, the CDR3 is TGTGCCTGGAGTGTTTACACGTACGAACAGTACTTC.

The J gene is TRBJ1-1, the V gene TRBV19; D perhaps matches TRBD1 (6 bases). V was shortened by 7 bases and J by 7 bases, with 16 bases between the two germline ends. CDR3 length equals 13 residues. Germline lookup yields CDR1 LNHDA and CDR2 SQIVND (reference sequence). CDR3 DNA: TGTGCCAGTACGGCGGGGGCTAACGTTGAAGCTTTCTTT. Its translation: CASTAGANVEAFF.

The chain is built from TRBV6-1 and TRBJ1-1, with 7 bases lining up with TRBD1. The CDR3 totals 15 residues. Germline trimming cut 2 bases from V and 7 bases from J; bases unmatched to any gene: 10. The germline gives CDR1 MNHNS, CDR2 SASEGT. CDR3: CASSERGPRDSEAFF. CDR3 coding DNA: TGTGCCAGCAGTGAACGGGGACCCCGGGACAGTGAAGCTTTCTTT.